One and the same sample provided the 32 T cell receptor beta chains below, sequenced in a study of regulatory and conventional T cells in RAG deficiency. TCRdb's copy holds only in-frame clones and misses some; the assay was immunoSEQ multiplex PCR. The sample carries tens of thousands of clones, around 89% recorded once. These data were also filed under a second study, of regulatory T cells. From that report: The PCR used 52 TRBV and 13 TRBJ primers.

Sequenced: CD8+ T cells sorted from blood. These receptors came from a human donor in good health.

In DNA, the CDR3 is TGTGCCAGCAGGGTACAGGGGGGCAATGAGCAGTTCTTC. Translated: CASRVQGGNEQFF. The chain is built from TRBV5-6 and TRBJ2-1, with TRBD1 matching over 8 bases. The trim removed 5 bases at V and 6 bases at J, leaving 4 bases unmatched. Germline lookup yields CDR1 SGHDT and CDR2 YYEEEE. The CDR3 runs 13 residues.

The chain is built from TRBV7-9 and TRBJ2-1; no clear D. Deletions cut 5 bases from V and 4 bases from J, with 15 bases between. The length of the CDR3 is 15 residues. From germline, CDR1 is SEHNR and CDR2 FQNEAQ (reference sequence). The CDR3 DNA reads TGTGCCAGCAGCGAGGACCTGCTCCTTTACAATGAGCAGTTCTTC. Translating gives CASSEDLLLYNEQFF.

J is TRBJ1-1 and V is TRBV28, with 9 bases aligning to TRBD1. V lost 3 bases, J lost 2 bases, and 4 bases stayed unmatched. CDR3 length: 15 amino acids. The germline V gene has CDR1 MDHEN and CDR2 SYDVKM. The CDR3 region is CASSFGTGSNTEAFF. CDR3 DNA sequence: TGTGCCAGCAGTTTCGGGACAGGGTCTAACACTGAAGCTTTCTTT.

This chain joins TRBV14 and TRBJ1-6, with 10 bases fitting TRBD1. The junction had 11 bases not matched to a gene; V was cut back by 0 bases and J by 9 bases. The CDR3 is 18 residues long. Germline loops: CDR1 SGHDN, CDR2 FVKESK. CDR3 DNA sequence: TGTGCCAGCAGCCAAGATCCGGCGGGACAGGGGTTGCGTTCACCCCTCCACTTT. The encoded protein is CASSQDPAGQGLRSPLHF.

CDR3 sequence reads: CASSYSSGREQYF. In DNA form, the CDR3 reads TGTGCCAGCAGTTACAGTTCGGGGCGCGAGCAGTACTTC. The chain combines TRBV6-5 with TRBJ2-7, with D possibly called TRBD1 or TRBD2 (5 bases each). The CDR3 extends over 13 amino acids. From germline, CDR1 is MNHEY and CDR2 SVGAGI. Trimming stripped 2 bases from V and 6 bases from J, with 11 bases between.

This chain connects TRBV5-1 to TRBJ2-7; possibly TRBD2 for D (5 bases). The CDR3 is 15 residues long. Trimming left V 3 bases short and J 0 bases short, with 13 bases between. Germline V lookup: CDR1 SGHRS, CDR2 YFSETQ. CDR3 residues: CASSSDGVSSYEQYF. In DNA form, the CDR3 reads TGCGCCAGCAGCTCCGACGGGGTCAGCTCCTACGAGCAGTACTTC.

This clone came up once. The CDR3 nucleotides read TGTGCCATCAGTGATGGAAGCGGAGGAACTCTAGCCAAAAACATTCAGTACTTC. It is translated as CAISDGSGGTLAKNIQYF. The V gene is TRBV10-3, the J gene TRBJ2-4; D possibly corresponds to TRBD2 (5 bases). The V gene's germline CDR1 is ENHRY and CDR2 SYGVKD. The V end lost 3 bases, the J end lost 0 bases, and 18 bases lay between the germline ends. This CDR3 is 18 amino acids long.

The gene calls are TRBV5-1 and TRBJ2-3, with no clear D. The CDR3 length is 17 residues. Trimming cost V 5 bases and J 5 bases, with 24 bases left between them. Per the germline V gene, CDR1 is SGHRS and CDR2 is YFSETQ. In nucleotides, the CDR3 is TGCGCCAGCAGGTACAACCCCACCCGAGACCGGGTAGATACGCAGTATTTT. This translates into CASRYNPTRDRVDTQYF.

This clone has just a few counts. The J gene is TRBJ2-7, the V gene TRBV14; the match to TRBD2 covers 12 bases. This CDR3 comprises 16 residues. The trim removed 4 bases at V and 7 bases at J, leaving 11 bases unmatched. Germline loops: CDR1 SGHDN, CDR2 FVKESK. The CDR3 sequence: CASSPTSGGIFGEQYF. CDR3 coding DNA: TGTGCCAGCAGCCCCACTAGCGGGGGGATCTTTGGAGAGCAGTACTTC.

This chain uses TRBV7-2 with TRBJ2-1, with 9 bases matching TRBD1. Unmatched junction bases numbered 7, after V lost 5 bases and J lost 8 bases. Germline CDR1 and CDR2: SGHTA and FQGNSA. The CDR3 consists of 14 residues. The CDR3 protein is CASSPGQGWDEQFF. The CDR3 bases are TGTGCCAGCAGCCCCGGACAGGGGTGGGATGAGCAGTTCTTC.

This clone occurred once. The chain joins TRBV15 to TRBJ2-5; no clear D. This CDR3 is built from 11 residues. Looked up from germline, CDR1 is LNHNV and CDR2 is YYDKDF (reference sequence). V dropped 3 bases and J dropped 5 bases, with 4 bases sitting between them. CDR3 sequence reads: CATSSSETQYF. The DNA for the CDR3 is TGTGCCACCAGCAGTTCCGAGACCCAGTACTTC.

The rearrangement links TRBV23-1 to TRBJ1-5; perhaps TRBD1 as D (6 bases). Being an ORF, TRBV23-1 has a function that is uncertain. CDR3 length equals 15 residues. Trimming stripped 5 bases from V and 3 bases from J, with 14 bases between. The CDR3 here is CASSCEGVVNQPQHF. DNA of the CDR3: TGCGCCAGCAGTTGTGAGGGGGTCGTCAATCAGCCCCAGCATTTT.

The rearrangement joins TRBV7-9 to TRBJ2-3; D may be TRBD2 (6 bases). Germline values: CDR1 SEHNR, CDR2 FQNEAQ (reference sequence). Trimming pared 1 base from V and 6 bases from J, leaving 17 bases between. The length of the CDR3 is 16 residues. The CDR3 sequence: CASSLVSRGRRDTQYF. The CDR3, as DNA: TGTGCCAGCAGCTTAGTGTCAAGAGGGAGGAGGGATACGCAGTATTTT.

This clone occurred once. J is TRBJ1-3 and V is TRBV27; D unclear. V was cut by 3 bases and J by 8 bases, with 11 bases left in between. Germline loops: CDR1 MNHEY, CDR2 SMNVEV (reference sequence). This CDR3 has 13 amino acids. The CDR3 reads CASSLINGHTIYF. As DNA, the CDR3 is TGTGCCAGCAGTTTGATAAACGGGCACACCATATATTTT.

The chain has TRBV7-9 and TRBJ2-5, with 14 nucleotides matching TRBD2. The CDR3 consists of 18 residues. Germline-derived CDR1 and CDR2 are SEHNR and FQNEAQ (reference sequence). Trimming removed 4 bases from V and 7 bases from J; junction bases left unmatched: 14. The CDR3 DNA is TGTGCCAGCAGCTCGAGCTCGGGACTAGCGGGAGAAAGGGGGACCCAGTACTTC. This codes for CASSSSSGLAGERGTQYF.

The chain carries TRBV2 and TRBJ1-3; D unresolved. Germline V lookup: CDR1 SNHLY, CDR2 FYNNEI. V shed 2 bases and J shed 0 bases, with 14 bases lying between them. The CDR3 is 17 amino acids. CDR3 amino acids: CASSESGSSYSGNTIYF. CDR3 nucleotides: TGTGCCAGCAGTGAATCGGGCAGCTCCTACTCTGGAAACACCATATATTTT. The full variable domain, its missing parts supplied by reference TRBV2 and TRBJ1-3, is EPEVTQTPSHQVTQMGQEVILRCVPISNHLYFYWYRQILGQKVEFLVSFYNNEISEKSEIFDDQFSVERPDGSNFTLKIRSTKLEDSAMYFCASSESGSSYSGNTIYFGEGSWLTVV.

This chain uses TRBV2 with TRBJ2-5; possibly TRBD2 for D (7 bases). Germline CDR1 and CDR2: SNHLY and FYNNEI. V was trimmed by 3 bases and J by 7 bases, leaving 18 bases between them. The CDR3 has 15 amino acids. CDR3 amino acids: CASSEGGAPRTTQYF. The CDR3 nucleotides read TGTGCCAGCAGTGAGGGGGGGGCCCCCCGAACGACCCAGTACTTC.

The CDR3 sequence is CASTPEGGSLAYEQYF. CDR3 nucleotides: TGTGCCAGCACTCCAGAGGGGGGTTCGTTGGCCTACGAGCAGTACTTC. This chain uses TRBV28 with TRBJ2-7, with D perhaps TRBD1 or TRBD2 (6 bases each). Trimming left V 7 bases short and J 2 bases short, with 21 bases between. Germline values: CDR1 MDHEN, CDR2 SYDVKM. The length of the CDR3 is 16 residues.

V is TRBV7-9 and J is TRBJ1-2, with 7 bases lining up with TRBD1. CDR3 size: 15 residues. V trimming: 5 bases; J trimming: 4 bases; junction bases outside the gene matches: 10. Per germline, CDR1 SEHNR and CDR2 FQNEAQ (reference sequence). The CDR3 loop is CASSATGTGGYGYTF. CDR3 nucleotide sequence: TGTGCCAGCAGCGCGACAGGGACGGGGGGCTATGGCTACACCTTC.

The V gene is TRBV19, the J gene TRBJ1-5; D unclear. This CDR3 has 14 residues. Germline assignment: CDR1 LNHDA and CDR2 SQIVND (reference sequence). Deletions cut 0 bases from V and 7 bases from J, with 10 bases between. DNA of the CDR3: TGTGCCAGTAGTATAGATGGCGAGGAACAGCCCCAGCATTTT. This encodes CASSIDGEEQPQHF.

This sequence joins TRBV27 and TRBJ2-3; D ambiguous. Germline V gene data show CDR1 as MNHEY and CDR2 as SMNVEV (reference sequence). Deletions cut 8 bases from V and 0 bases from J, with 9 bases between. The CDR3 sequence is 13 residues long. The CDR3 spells CASRRASTDTQYF. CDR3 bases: TGTGCCAGCCGTCGGGCTAGCACAGATACGCAGTATTTT.

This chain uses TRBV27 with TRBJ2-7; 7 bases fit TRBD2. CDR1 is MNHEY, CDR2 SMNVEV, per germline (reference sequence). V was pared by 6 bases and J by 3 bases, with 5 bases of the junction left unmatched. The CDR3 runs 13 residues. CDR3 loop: CASSQRGYYEQYF. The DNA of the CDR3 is TGTGCCAGCAGCCAGCGGGGCTACTACGAGCAGTACTTC.

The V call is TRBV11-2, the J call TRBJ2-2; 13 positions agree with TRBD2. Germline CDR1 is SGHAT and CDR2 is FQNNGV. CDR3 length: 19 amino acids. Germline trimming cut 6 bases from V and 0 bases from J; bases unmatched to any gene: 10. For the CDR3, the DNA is TGTGCCAGCAGAGTGGGACTAGCGGGGCCCAACGCGAACACCGGGGAGCTGTTTTTT. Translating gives CASRVGLAGPNANTGELFF.

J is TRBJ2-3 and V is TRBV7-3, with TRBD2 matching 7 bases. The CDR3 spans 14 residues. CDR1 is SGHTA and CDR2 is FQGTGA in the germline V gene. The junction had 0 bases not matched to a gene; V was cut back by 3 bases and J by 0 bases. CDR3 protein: CASSFSGSTDTQYF. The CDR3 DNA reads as TGTGCCAGCAGCTTTAGCGGGAGCACAGATACGCAGTATTTT.

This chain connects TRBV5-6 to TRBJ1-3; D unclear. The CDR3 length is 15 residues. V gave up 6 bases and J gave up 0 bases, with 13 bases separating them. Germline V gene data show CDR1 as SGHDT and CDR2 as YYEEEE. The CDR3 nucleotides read TGTGCCAGCACCCTTGGATCGATCTCTGGAAACACCATATATTTT. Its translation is CASTLGSISGNTIYF.

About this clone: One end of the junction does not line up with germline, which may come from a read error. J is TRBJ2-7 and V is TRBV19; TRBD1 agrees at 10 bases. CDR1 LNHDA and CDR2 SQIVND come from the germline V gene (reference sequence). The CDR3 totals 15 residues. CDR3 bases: TGTGCCAGTAGTTTAGACAGGGGGCCCTCCTACGAGCAGTACTTC. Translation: CASSLDRGPSYEQYF.

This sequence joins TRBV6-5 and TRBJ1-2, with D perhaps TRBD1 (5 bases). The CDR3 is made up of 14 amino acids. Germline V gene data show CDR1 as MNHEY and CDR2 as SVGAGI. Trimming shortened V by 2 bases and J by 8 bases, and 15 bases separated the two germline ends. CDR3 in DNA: TGTGCCAGCAGTTACCTCAGGGACGTGAACGGCTACACCTTC. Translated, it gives CASSYLRDVNGYTF.

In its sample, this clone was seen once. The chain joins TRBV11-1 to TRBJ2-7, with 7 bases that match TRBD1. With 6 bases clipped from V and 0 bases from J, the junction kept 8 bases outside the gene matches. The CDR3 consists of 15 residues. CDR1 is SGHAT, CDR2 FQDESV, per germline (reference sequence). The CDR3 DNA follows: TGTGCCAGCAGGTCTACCGGGACAGACTCCTACGAGCAGTACTTC. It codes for CASRSTGTDSYEQYF. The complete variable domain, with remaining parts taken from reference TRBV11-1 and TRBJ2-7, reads EAEVAQSPRYKITEKSQAVAFWCDPISGHATLYWYRQILGQGPELLVQFQDESVVDDSQLPKDRFSAERLKGVDSTLKIQPAELGDSAMYLCASRSTGTDSYEQYFGPGTRLTVT.

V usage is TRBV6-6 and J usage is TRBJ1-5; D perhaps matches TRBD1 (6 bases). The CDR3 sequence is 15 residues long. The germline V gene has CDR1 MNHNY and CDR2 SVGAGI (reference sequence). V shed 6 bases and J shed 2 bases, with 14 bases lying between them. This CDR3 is CASSQQGGGNQPQHF. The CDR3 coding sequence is TGTGCCAGCAGCCAACAGGGCGGGGGCAATCAGCCCCAGCATTTT.

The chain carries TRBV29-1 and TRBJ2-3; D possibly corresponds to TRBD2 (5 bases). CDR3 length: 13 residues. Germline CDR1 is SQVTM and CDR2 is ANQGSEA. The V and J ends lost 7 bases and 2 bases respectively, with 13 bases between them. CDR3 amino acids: CSGLLGPTDTQYF. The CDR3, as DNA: TGCAGCGGCTTACTAGGTCCCACAGATACGCAGTATTTT.

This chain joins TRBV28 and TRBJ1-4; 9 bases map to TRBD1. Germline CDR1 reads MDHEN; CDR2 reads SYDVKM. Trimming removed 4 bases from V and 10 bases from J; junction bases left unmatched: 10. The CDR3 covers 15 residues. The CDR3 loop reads CASSSPGQGNVKLFF. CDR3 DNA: TGTGCCAGCAGTTCGCCGGGACAGGGTAACGTAAAACTGTTTTTT.

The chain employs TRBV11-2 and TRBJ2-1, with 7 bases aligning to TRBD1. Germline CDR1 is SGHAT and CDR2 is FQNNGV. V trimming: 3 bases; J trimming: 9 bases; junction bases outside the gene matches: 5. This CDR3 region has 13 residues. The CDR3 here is CASSFGDSSEQFF. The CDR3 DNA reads TGTGCCAGCAGCTTTGGGGACAGTAGTGAGCAGTTCTTC.